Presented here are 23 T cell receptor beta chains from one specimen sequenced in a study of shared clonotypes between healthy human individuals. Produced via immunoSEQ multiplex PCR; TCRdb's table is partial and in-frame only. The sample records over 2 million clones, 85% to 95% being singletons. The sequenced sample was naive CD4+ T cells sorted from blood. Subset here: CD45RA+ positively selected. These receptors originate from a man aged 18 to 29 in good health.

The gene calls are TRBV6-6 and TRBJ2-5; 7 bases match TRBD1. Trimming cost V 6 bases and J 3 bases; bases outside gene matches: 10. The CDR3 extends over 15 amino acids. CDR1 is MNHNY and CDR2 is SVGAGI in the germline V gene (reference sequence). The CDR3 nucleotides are TGTGCCAGCAGCGAGGGACAGTCTTTGAAAGAGACCCAGTACTTC. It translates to CASSEGQSLKETQYF.

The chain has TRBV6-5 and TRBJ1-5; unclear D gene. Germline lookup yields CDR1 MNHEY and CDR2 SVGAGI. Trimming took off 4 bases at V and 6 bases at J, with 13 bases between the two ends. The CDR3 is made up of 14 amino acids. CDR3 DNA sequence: TGTGCCAGCAGTTGGCGAGGGTCGGGTCAGCCCCAGCATTTT. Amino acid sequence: CASSWRGSGQPQHF.

CDR3 sequence reads: CASSLGRNDQPQHF. CDR3 nucleotides: TGTGCCAGCAGCCTGGGCAGGAACGATCAGCCCCAGCATTTT. The chain is built from TRBV7-9 and TRBJ1-5; D uncertain. Trimming cost V 5 bases and J 5 bases, with 13 bases left between them. This CDR3 is built from 14 residues. From germline, CDR1 is SEHNR and CDR2 FQNEAQ (reference sequence).

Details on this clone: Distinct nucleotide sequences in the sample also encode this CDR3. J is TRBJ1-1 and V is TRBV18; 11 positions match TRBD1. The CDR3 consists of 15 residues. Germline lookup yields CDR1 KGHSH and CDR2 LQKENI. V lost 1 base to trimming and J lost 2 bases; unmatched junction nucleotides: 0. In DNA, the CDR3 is TGTGCCAGCTCACCACGGACAGGGGGCAACACTGAAGCTTTCTTT. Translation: CASSPRTGGNTEAFF.

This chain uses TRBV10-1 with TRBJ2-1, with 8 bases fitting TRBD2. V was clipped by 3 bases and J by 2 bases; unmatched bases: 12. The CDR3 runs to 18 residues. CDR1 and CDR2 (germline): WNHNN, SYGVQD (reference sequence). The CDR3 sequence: CASSESVFGRGTYNEQFF. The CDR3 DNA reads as TGCGCCAGCAGTGAATCAGTGTTCGGGAGGGGTACCTACAATGAGCAGTTCTTC.

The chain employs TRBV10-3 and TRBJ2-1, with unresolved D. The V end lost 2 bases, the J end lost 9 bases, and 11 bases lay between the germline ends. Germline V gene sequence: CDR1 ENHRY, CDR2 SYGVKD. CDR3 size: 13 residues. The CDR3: CAISEDFQGEQFF. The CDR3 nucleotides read TGTGCCATCAGTGAGGATTTTCAAGGTGAGCAGTTCTTC.

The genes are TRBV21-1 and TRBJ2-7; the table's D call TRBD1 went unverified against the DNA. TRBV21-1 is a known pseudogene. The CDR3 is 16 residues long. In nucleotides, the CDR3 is TGTGCCAGCAGCTACGGACCGGGACAGGGACCCTACGAGCAGTACTTC. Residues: CASSYGPGQGPYEQYF.

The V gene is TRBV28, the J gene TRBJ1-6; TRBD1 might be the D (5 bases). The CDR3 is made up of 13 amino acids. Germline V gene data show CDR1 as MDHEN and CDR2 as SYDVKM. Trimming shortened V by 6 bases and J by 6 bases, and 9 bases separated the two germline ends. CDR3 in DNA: TGTGCCAGCAGGAGGGACCTTAATTCACCCCTCCACTTT. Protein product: CASRRDLNSPLHF.

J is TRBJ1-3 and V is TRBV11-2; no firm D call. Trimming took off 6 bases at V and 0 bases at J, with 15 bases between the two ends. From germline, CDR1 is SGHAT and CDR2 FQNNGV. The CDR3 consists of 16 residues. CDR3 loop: CASRLRLVSSGNTIYF. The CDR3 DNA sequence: TGTGCCAGCAGACTTCGACTTGTTAGCTCTGGAAACACCATATATTTT.

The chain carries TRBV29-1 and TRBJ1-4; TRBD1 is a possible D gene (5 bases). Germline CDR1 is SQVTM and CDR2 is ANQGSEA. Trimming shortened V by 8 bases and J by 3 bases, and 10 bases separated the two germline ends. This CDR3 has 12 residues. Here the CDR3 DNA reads TGCAGCTCTCGGGGGGCTAATGAAAAACTGTTTTTT. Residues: CSSRGANEKLFF.

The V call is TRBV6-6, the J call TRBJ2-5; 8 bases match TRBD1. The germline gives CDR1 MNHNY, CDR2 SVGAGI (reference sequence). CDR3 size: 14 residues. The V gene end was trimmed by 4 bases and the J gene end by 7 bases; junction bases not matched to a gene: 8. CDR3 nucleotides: TGTGCCAGCAGTTTTTCCAGGGGGCTCGGGACCCAGTACTTC. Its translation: CASSFSRGLGTQYF.

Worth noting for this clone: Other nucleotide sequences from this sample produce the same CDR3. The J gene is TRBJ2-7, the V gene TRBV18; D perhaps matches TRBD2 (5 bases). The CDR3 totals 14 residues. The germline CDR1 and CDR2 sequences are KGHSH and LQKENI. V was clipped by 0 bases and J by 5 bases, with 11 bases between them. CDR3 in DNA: TGTGCCAGCTCACCACCGGCCTCGAGGGACGAGCAGTACTTC. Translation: CASSPPASRDEQYF.

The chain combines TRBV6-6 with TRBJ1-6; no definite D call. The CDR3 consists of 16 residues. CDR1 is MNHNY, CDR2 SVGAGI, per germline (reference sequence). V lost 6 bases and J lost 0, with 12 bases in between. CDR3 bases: TGTGCCAGCAGAATGGACCCGAGCTCCTATAATTCACCCCTCCACTTT. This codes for CASRMDPSSYNSPLHF.

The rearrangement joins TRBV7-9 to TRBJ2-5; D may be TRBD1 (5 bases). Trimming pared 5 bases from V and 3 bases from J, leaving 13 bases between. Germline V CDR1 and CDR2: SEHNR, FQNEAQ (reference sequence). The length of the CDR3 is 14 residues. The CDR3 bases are TGTGCCAGCAGCCTAAGTGGGGCAGAAGAGACCCAGTACTTC. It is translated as CASSLSGAEETQYF.

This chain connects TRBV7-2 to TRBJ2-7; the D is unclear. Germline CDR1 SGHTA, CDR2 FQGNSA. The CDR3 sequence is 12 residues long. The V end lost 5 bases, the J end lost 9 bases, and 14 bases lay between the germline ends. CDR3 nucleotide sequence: TGTGCCAGCAGCCAACCCGCCGGTACGCAGTACTTC. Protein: CASSQPAGTQYF.

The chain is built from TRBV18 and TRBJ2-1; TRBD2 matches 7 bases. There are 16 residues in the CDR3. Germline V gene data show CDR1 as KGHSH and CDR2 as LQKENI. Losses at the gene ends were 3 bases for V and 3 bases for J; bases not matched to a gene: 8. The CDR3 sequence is CASSPRPSGHYNEQFF. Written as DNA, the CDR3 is TGTGCCAGCTCACCCCGGCCTAGCGGTCACTACAATGAGCAGTTCTTC.

Here the CDR3 reads CASSLLSGPGTQYF. CDR3 in DNA: TGTGCCAGCAGTTTATTATCTGGGCCCGGGACCCAGTACTTC. V is TRBV28 and J is TRBJ2-5; no firm D call. This CDR3 has 14 amino acids. CDR1 and CDR2 (germline): MDHEN, SYDVKM. V dropped 1 base and J dropped 7 bases, with 13 bases sitting between them.

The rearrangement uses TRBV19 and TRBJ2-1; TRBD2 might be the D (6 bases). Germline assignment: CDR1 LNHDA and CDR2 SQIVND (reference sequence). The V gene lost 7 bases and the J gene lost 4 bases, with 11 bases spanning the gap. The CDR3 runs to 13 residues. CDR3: CASTPGGYNEQFF. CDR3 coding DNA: TGTGCCAGTACACCCGGGGGTTACAATGAGCAGTTCTTC. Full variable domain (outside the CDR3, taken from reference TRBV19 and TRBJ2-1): DGGITQSPKYLFRKEGQNVTLSCEQNLNHDAMYWYRQDPGQGLRLIYYSQIVNDFQKGDIAEGYSVSREKKESFPLTVTSAQKNPTAFYLCASTPGGYNEQFFGPGTRLTVL.

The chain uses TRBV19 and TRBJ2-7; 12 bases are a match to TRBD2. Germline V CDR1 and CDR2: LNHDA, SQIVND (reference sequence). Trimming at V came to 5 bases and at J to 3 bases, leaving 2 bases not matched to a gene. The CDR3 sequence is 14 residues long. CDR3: CASSQLAGGYEQYF. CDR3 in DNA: TGTGCCAGTAGTCAACTAGCGGGAGGCTACGAGCAGTACTTC.

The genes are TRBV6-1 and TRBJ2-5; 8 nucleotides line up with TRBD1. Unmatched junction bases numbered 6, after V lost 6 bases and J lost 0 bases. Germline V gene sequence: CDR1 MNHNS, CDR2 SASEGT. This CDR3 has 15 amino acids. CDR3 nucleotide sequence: TGTGCCAGCAGGGAGACAGGGGATTACCAAGAGACCCAGTACTTC. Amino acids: CASRETGDYQETQYF.

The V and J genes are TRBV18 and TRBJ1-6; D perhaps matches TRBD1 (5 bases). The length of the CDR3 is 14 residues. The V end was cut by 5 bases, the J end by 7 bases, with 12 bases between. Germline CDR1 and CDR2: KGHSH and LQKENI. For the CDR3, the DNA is TGTGCCAGCTCAGCAGCGGGGGTAAATTCACCCCTCCACTTT. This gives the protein CASSAAGVNSPLHF. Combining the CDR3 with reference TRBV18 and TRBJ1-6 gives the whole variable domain NAGVMQNPRHLVRRRGQEARLRCSPMKGHSHVYWYRQLPEEGLKFMVYLQKENIIDESGMPKERFSAEFPKEGPSILRIQQVVRGDSAAYFCASSAAGVNSPLHFGNGTRLTVT.

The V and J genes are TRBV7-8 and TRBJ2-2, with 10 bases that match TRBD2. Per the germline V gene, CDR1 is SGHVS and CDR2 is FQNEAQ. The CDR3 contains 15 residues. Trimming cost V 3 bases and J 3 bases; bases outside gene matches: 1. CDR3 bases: TGTGCCAGCAGCTTCGGGACTAGCGACACCGGGGAGCTGTTTTTT. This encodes CASSFGTSDTGELFF.

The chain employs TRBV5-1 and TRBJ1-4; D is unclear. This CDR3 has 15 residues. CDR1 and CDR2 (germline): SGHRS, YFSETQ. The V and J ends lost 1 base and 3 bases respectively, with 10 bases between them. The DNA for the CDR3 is TGCGCCAGCAGCTTGAGTCCGGCTTCTAATGAAAAACTGTTTTTT. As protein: CASSLSPASNEKLFF.